This TCR beta chain was captured in a study of beta chain features in type 1 diabetes. The whole isolated RNA underwent reverse transcription, so sequencing captured expressed TCRB transcripts. The average read count of naive, central memory and regulatory T cell samples was around 3.8 million. Data came from immunoSEQ multiplex PCR; TCRdb stores just in-frame clones and leaves some out. This sample has about half a million clones, with over 9.5% found just once. Only a few counts were recorded for this clone. Its antigen is still unknown. Study conclusions and caveats: It was not settled here whether HLA type affects TCRB rearrangement. Insertions at VDJ junctions were less frequent in type 1 diabetes patients. These patients also deleted more nucleotides at the same junctions. PCR might preferentially amplify shorter templates, equally in patients and controls.

The CDR3 is 17 amino acids. Germline assignment: CDR1 SGHTA and CDR2 FQGNSA. The V gene end was trimmed by 0 bases and the J gene end by 2 bases; junction bases not matched to a gene: 4. V gene TRBV7-2 combines with J gene TRBJ2-3; TRBD2 matches 11 bases. Sequencing was carried out using naive CD4+ T cells from blood. This clonotype was sampled from a woman between 18 and 29 years old in good health. For the CDR3, the DNA is TGTGCCAGCAGCTTAGCCATACTAGCGGGAGACACAGATACGCAGTATTTT. Translated, it gives CASSLAILAGDTDTQYF. The full variable domain, rest sourced from reference TRBV7-2 and TRBJ2-3, is GAGVSQSPSNKVTEKGKDVELRCDPISGHTALYWYRQSLGQGLEFLIYFQGNSAPDKSGLPSDRFSAERTGGSVSTLTIQRTQQEDSAVYLCASSLAILAGDTDTQYFGPGTRLTVL.